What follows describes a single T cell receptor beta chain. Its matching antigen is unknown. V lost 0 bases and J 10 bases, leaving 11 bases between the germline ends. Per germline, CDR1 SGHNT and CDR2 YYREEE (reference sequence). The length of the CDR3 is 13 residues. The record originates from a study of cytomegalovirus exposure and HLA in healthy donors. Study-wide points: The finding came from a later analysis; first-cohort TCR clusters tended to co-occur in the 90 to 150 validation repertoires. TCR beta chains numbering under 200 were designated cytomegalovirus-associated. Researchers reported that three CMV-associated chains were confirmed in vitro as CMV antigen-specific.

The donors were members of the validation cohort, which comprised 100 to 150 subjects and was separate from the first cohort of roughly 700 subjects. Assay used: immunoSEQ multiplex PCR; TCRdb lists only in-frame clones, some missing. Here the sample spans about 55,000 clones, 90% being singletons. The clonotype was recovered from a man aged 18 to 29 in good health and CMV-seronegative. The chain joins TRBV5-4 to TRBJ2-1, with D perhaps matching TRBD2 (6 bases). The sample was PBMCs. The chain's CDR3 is CASSLAGAWEQFF. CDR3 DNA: TGTGCCAGCAGCTTGGCGGGAGCTTGGGAGCAGTTCTTC.